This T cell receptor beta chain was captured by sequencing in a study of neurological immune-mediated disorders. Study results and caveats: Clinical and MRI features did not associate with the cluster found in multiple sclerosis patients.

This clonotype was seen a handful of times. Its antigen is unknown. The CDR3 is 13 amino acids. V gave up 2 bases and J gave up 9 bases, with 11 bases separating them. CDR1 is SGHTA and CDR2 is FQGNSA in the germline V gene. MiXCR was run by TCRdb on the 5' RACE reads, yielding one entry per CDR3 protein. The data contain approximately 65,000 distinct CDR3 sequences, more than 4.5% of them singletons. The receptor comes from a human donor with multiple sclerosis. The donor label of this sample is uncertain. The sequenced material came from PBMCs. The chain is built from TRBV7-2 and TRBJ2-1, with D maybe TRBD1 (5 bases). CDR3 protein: CASSLSGPPEQFF. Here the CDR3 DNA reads TGTGCCAGCAGCTTATCAGGGCCGCCTGAGCAGTTCTTC.